This record concerns one TCR beta chain sequence. Its antigen remains unidentified. The germline gives CDR1 SQVTM, CDR2 ANQGSEA. V lost 7 bases and J lost 5; bases outside the gene matches: 4. This CDR3 is built from 12 residues. This sample stems from a study of CD8 T cells in Susac syndrome. The study, taken as a whole, reports: Where Susac syndrome CD4+ T cell repertoires were concerned, no clonal expansion was evident.

About 0.5 to 1 ug RNA was reverse transcribed with random hexamers. Amplification of TCR beta CDR3 across 54 Vbeta and 13 Jbeta was performed with immunoSEQ multiplex PCR. MiXCR, applied by TCRdb to the immunoSEQ multiplex PCR reads, yields one record per CDR3 protein. The table records more than 150,000 distinct CDR3 sequences, about 96% of them present only once. This TCR was sampled from a human donor with Susac syndrome. The sample comprised CD4+ T cells from PBMCs. This chain joins TRBV29-1 and TRBJ2-1, with 8 bases lining up with TRBD1. CDR3 residues: CSGQGPDNEQFF. CDR3 sequence (DNA): TGCAGCGGACAGGGGCCCGACAATGAGCAGTTCTTC.